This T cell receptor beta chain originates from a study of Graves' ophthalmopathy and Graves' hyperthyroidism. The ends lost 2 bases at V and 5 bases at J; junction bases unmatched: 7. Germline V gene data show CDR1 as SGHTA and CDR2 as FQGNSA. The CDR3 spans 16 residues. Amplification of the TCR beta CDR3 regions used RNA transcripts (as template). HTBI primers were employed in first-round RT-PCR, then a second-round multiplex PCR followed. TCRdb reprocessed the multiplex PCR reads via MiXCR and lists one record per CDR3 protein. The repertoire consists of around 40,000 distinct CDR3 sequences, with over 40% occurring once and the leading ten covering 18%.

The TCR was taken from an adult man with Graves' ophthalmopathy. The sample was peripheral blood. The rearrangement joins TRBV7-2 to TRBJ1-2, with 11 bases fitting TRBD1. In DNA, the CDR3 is TGTGCCAGCAGCTTATCGGGGGGACAGGGGGTTTATGGCTACACCTTC. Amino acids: CASSLSGGQGVYGYTF.